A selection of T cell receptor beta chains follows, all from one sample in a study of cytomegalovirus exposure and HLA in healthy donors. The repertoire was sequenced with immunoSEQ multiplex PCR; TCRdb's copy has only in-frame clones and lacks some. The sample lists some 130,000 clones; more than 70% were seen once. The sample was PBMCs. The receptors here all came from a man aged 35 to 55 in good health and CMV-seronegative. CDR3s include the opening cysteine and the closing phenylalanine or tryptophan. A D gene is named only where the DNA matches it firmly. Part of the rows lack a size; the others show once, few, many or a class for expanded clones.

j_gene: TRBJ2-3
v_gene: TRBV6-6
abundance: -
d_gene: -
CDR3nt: TGTGCCAGCACTCGGTTTAGCACAGATACGCAGTATTTT
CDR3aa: CASTRFSTDTQYF

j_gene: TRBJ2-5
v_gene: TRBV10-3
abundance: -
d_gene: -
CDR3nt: TGTGCCATCAGTACAGGGTTAGAGGGAGAGACCCAGTACTTC
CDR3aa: CAISTGLEGETQYF

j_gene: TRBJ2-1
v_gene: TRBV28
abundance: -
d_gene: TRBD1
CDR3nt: TGTGCCAGCAGTCCGGGACAGTTGCCCTACAATGAGCAGTTCTTC
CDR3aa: CASSPGQLPYNEQFF

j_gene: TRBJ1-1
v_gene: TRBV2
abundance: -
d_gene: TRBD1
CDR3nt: TGTGCCAGCAGTGAAGCGACAGGGCTGGGGGCTGAAGCTTTCTTT
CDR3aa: CASSEATGLGAEAFF

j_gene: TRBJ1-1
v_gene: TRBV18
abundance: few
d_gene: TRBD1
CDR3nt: TGTGCCAGCTCAAATAACAGGGACAGCTGGACTGAAGCTTTCTTT
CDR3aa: CASSNNRDSWTEAFF

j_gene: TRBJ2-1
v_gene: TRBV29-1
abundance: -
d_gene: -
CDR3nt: TGCAGCGTTGAGTGGCGGGACTCCTACAATGAGCAGTTCTTC
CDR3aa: CSVEWRDSYNEQFF

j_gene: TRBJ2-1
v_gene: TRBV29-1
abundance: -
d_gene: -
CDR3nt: TGCAGCGTTACAGGGTACCATGAGCAGTTCTTC
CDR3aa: CSVTGYHEQFF

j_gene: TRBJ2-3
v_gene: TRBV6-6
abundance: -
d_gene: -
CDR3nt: TGTGCCAGCAGTTACTTCAGTTACACAGATACGCAGTATTTT
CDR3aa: CASSYFSYTDTQYF

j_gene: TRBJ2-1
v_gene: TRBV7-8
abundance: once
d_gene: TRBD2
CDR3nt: TGTGCCAGCAGCAATAGGGGTCTAGCGGGAGTCAATGAGCAGTTCTTC
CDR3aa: CASSNRGLAGVNEQFF

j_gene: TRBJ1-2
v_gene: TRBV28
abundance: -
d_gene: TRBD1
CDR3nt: TGTGCCAGCAGTTTAGCGACAGGGGGCTATAACTATGGCTACACCTTC
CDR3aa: CASSLATGGYNYGYTF

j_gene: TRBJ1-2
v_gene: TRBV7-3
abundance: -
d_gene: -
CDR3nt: TGTGCCAGCAGCCGATCAGGGAGGGGCGGTGGCTACACCTTC
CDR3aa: CASSRSGRGGGYTF

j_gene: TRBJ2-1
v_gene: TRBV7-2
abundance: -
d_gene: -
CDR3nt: TGTGCCAGCAGCCTCGAGGCGACAGGTTACAATGAGCAGTTCTTC
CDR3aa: CASSLEATGYNEQFF

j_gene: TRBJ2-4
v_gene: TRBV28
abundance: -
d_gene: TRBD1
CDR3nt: TGTGCCAGCAGTTTATCCTACGGACAGGGTGGGAACATTCAGTACTTC
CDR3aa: CASSLSYGQGGNIQYF

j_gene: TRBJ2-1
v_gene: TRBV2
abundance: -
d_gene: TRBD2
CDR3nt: TGTGCCAGTGGGTATAGCGGGGTTGGGTTCTTC
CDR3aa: CASGYSGVGFF

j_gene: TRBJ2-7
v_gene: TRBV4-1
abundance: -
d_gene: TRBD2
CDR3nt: TGCGCCAGCAGCCAAGAGGCGGGAGGAGGGTACGAGCAGTACTTC
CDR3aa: CASSQEAGGGYEQYF

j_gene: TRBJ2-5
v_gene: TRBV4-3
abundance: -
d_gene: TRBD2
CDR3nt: TGCGCCAGCAGCCAAGGTTACGGGACTAGCATCGGAGAGACCCAGTACTTC
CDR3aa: CASSQGYGTSIGETQYF